This T cell receptor (beta chain) appears in the sequencing data of a study of OX40 agonist ivuxolimab in advanced cancers. Study background: Among those enrolled, mean age was roughly 62 years (range roughly 23 to 79) and 70% to 85% were male. Antecedent anti-PD-1, anti-PD-L1 or anti-CTLA-4 therapy was permissible, with roughly 36% having received some.

From germline, CDR1 is MNHEY and CDR2 SVGAGI. CDR3 length equals 11 residues. Data came from immunoSEQ multiplex PCR; TCRdb stores just in-frame clones and leaves some out. The sample lists 75,000 to 90,000 clones; about 89% were seen once. The gene calls are TRBV6-5 and TRBJ1-2, with D hard to call. The sequencing used CD4+ or CD8+ T cells sorted from blood, collected in a trial of the OX40 agonist ivuxolimab. The source is an adult with an advanced solid tumor such as melanoma, head and neck, liver or kidney cancer. As DNA, the CDR3 is TGTGCGTTACTGGGGAAGGATGGCTACACCTTC. Encoded protein: CALLGKDGYTF.